A selection of T cell receptor beta chains follows, all from one sample in a study of blood T cell repertoires in COVID-19. Clones were read by immunoSEQ multiplex PCR, and TCRdb kept only the in-frame ones, dropping some. The sample has 120,000 to 150,000 clones; approximately 78% are singletons. Sequenced material: peripheral blood. These receptor sequences come from a woman aged 80 or over with acute or convalescent COVID-19. Both conserved end residues are part of each CDR3. The D gene is left open where the match is weak. A row's size may be missing; if present it is once, few, many or a size class.

CDR3,DNA,J,D,V,size
CALPGGSPDTQYF,TGTGCCCTTCCGGGCGGGAGTCCAGATACGCAGTATTTT,TRBJ2-3,TRBD2,TRBV15,-
CASSPDRGHYGYTF,TGTGCCAGCAGCCCGGACAGGGGACACTATGGCTACACCTTC,TRBJ1-2,TRBD1,TRBV9,-
CASSLYGTSTETQYF,TGTGCCAGCAGCTTGTACGGGACTAGCACAGAGACCCAGTACTTC,TRBJ2-5,TRBD2,TRBV5-8,-
CARSRRPGLAGSRSSYEQYF,TGTGCCAGAAGCCGGAGGCCGGGACTAGCGGGTTCCAGGAGCTCCTACGAGCAGTACTTC,TRBJ2-7,TRBD2,TRBV5-3,-
CASSRDRGRPDTQYF,TGTGCCAGCAGCCGGGACAGGGGGCGGCCAGATACGCAGTATTTT,TRBJ2-3,TRBD1,TRBV19,-
CASSTIGVYNSPLHF,TGTGCCAGTAGTACCATAGGGGTATATAATTCACCCCTCCACTTT,TRBJ1-6,-,TRBV19,few
CASSVVESPLHF,TGTGCCAGCAGTGTAGTTGAGTCACCCCTCCACTTT,TRBJ1-6,-,TRBV25-1,-
CASSLTSGTGNTIYF,TGTGCCAGCAGCTTAACATCAGGGACTGGAAACACCATATATTTT,TRBJ1-3,-,TRBV11-2,once
CASSPGGSGANVLTF,TGTGCCAGCAGCCCCGGAGGCTCTGGGGCCAACGTCCTGACTTTC,TRBJ2-6,-,TRBV7-3,-
CASSFILNYGYTF,TGTGCCAGCAGTTTTATCCTGAACTATGGCTACACCTTC,TRBJ1-2,-,TRBV28,-
CAATRTANTEAFF,TGTGCCGCAACGAGGACAGCGAACACTGAAGCTTTCTTT,TRBJ1-1,-,TRBV6-6,-
CASSARQGPAGYTF,TGTGCCAGCAGCGCCCGACAGGGGCCCGCTGGCTACACCTTC,TRBJ1-2,TRBD1,TRBV11-2,few
CASSPWTGAGTGELFF,TGCGCCAGCAGCCCCTGGACAGGGGCGGGTACCGGGGAGCTGTTTTTT,TRBJ2-2,TRBD1,TRBV5-1,once
CASSLGDLIAQPQHF,TGCGCCAGCAGCTTGGGGGACTTGATCGCTCAGCCCCAGCATTTT,TRBJ1-5,-,TRBV5-1,-
CASGQAPSGNTIYF,TGTGCCAGCGGACAGGCGCCCTCTGGAAACACCATATATTTT,TRBJ1-3,TRBD1,TRBV6-5,-
CASSAEGGSPLHF,TGTGCCAGCTCAGCAGAAGGGGGTTCACCCCTCCACTTT,TRBJ1-6,-,TRBV18,-
CASSPGQGNTGELFF,TGTGCCAGCAGCCCAGGACAGGGAAATACCGGGGAGCTGTTTTTT,TRBJ2-2,TRBD1,TRBV4-2,once
CASSNSGGLFF,TGTGCCAGCAGCAACTCAGGGGGCCTGTTTTTT,TRBJ1-4,TRBD1,TRBV3-1/TRBV3-2,-
CASSFAQAEAFF,TGTGCCAGCAGTTTCGCCCAGGCTGAAGCTTTCTTT,TRBJ1-1,-,TRBV12-3/TRBV12-4,-
CASSPGGSATDTQYF,TGCGCCAGCAGCCCCGGGGGGAGCGCGACAGATACGCAGTATTTT,TRBJ2-3,TRBD2,TRBV10-1,-
CASSQDIYEQYF,TGTGCCAGCAGCCAAGATATCTACGAGCAGTACTTC,TRBJ2-7,-,TRBV14,-
CASSPHGNTEAFF,TGCGCCAGCAGCCCTCACGGGAACACTGAAGCTTTCTTT,TRBJ1-1,-,TRBV5-1,-
CASSEGQESGQYF,TGTGCCAGCAGTGAAGGACAGGAAAGTGGGCAGTACTTC,TRBJ2-7,-,TRBV6-1,-
CASSRVRGADTQYF,TGTGCCAGCAGCAGGGTTCGGGGAGCAGATACGCAGTATTTT,TRBJ2-3,-,TRBV11-2,-
CASSQGPQGGYGYTF,TGTGCCAGCAGCCAAGGGCCACAGGGCGGCTATGGCTACACCTTC,TRBJ1-2,-,TRBV3-1/TRBV3-2,few
CASSLVQGLNIQYF,TGTGCCAGCAGCTTGGTCCAGGGCCTAAACATTCAGTACTTC,TRBJ2-4,-,TRBV5-6,-
CASSHSRDRGYEQYF,TGTGCCAGCAGTCACAGTCGGGACAGGGGCTACGAGCAGTACTTC,TRBJ2-7,TRBD1,TRBV28,-
CASKAGTGGYEQYF,TGCGCCAGCAAAGCCGGGACAGGGGGGTACGAGCAGTACTTC,TRBJ2-7,TRBD1,TRBV10-2,-
CASSFGTMNTEAFF,TGTGCCAGCAGCTTCGGGACAATGAACACTGAAGCTTTCTTT,TRBJ1-1,-,TRBV5-8,-
CASSYSGSSNEQYF,TGTGCCAGCAGCTATAGCGGGAGTAGCAACGAGCAGTACTTC,TRBJ2-7,TRBD2,TRBV7-9,-
CASSFRGLSGNTIYF,TGTGCCAGCAGCTTCAGGGGGCTTTCTGGAAACACCATATATTTT,TRBJ1-3,TRBD1,TRBV7-9,-
CASSPGRYSSYEQYF,TGCGCCAGCAGCCCGGGGAGGTATAGCTCCTACGAGCAGTACTTC,TRBJ2-7,-,TRBV5-1,few
CASSPPGRGGNTIYF,TGTGCCAGCAGTCCGCCCGGGAGGGGCGGAAACACCATATATTTT,TRBJ1-3,-,TRBV28,-
CASSLGYRGLGLNTGELFF,TGCGCCAGCAGCTTGGGGTACAGGGGCTTGGGATTGAACACCGGGGAGCTGTTTTTT,TRBJ2-2,TRBD1,TRBV5-1,-
CASSPGGFTGNTIYF,TGTGCCAGCAGTCCCGGGGGTTTCACTGGAAACACCATATATTTT,TRBJ1-3,-,TRBV6-5,-
CASSLETGAQYF,TGTGCCAGCAGCTTGGAAACTGGGGCGCAGTACTTC,TRBJ2-7,-,TRBV5-4,-
CAWSVLRLSSSTAFF,TGTGCCTGGAGTGTACTCCGACTGAGTAGCTCCACAGCTTTCTTT,TRBJ1-1,-,TRBV30,-
CASSRDQPQHF,TGTGCCAGCAGCAGGGATCAGCCCCAGCATTTT,TRBJ1-5,-,TRBV2,-
CASSIAGEQRGYTF,TGTGCCAGTAGTATAGCAGGGGAGCAGAGAGGCTACACCTTC,TRBJ1-2,-,TRBV19,-
CASSLGTGFLGHTGELFF,TGTGCCAGCAGCCTAGGGACAGGGTTTCTAGGCCACACCGGGGAGCTGTTTTTT,TRBJ2-2,TRBD1,TRBV7-9,-
CASSYTGLGTDTQYF,TGTGCCAGCAGTTATACAGGGTTAGGCACAGATACGCAGTATTTT,TRBJ2-3,-,TRBV5-6,-
CASSLRGGDDAYEQYF,TGTGCCAGCAGCCTCAGGGGAGGGGACGATGCCTACGAGCAGTACTTC,TRBJ2-7,-,TRBV4-2,-
CASSHPDRGTLIGELFF,TGCGCCAGCAGTCACCCAGACAGGGGGACCCTTATAGGGGAGCTGTTTTTT,TRBJ2-2,TRBD1,TRBV23-1,-
CASSLAGAGGPYNEQFF,TGTGCCAGCAGCTTAGCCGGAGCGGGGGGCCCCTACAATGAGCAGTTCTTC,TRBJ2-1,TRBD2,TRBV7-9,-
CASKLQGENTEAFF,TGTGCCTCGAAACTACAGGGGGAGAACACTGAAGCTTTCTTT,TRBJ1-1,TRBD1,TRBV30,-
CASSLVGGLAGGIRNEQFF,TGTGCCAGCAGCTTGGTGGGGGGGCTAGCGGGAGGAATTCGCAATGAGCAGTTCTTC,TRBJ2-1,TRBD2,TRBV5-6,-
CASSELLTGRWNIQYF,TGTGCCAGCAGTGAATTGTTGACAGGGAGGTGGAACATTCAGTACTTC,TRBJ2-4,-,TRBV2,-
CASSDSPRETQYF,TGTGCCAGCAGTGATTCCCCTCGGGAGACCCAGTACTTC,TRBJ2-5,-,TRBV2,-
CASQGQGRYEQYF,TGTGCCAGCCAGGGACAGGGGAGGTACGAGCAGTACTTC,TRBJ2-7,TRBD1,TRBV28,-
CSAERTGNNEQFF,TGCAGCGCCGAAAGGACAGGGAACAATGAGCAGTTCTTC,TRBJ2-1,TRBD1,TRBV29-1,-